This T cell receptor beta chain comes out of a study of blood T cells in healthy people across ages. Through a sample-barcoded 5' primer and a J-beta primer mix, a second PCR was run for roughly 7 to 11 cycles. Via MiXCR, TCRdb re-called the 5' RACE reads, giving one row per CDR3 protein. The sample lists approximately 730,000 distinct CDR3 sequences, approximately 53% seen once, with around 41% in the top ten. Germline assignment: CDR1 MNHEY and CDR2 SMNVEV (reference sequence). With V trimmed by 5 bases and J by 3 bases, 12 bases remained unmatched. The CDR3 runs to 19 residues. This clonotype was observed a few times.

The clonotype originates from an older man in good health. Sequencing used blood. The gene calls are TRBV27 and TRBJ2-1; 14 bases agree with TRBD2. CDR3 in DNA: TGTGCCAGCAGTCCATACGGACTAGCGGGAGGTGTCATCTACAATGAGCAGTTCTTC. Protein: CASSPYGLAGGVIYNEQFF.